The T cell receptor (beta chain) described here comes from a study of T cell changes during pregnancy in multiple sclerosis. Sequenced by immunoSEQ multiplex PCR; TCRdb stores in-frame clones only, minus some. The sample carries tens of thousands of clones, 91% recorded once. This clone has just a few counts. Sequenced material: peripheral blood, taken after pregnancy. This receptor was taken from a female donor in good health, enrolled as a control in a pregnancy study.

DNA for the CDR3: TGTGCCAGTAGTATAGACCGGGACAGGACTGAAGCTTTCTTT. This gives the protein CASSIDRDRTEAFF. The chain employs TRBV19 and TRBJ1-1; 8 positions match TRBD1. The CDR3 extends over 14 amino acids. V gave up 0 bases and J gave up 5 bases; unmatched junction bases: 2. The germline V gene has CDR1 LNHDA and CDR2 SQIVND (reference sequence).